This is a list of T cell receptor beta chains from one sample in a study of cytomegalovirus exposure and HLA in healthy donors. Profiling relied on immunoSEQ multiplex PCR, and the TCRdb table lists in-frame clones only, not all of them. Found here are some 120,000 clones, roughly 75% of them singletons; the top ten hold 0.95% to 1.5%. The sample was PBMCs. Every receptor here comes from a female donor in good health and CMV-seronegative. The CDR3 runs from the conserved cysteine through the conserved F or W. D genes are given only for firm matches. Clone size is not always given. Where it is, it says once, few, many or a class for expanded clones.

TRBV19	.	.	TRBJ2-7	TGTGCCAGTAGTATATTCCGGGACACCTCCTACGAGCAGTACTTC	CASSIFRDTSYEQYF
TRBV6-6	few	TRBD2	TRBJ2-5	TGTGCCAGCACCCGGGGGGGGGTAGAGACCCAGTACTTC	CASTRGGVETQYF
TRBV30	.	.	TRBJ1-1	TGTGCCTGGACAGGGCGGTACACTGAAGCTTTCTTT	CAWTGRYTEAFF
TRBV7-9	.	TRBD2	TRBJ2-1	TGTGCCAGCAGCTTCGGGGGGGGGTCCCCCTACAATGAGCAGTTCTTC	CASSFGGGSPYNEQFF
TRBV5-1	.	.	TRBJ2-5	TGCGCCAGCAGCTTGGGAACGAGCGGGCAAGAGACCCAGTACTTC	CASSLGTSGQETQYF
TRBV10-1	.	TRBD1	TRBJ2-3	TGCGCCAGCAGTGAGTCGAGTATGAGGGGGCCAGATACGCAGTATTTT	CASSESSMRGPDTQYF
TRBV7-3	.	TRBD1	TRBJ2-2	TGTGCCAGCAGCTTATTAGGACAGGGAACCGGGGAGCTGTTTTTT	CASSLLGQGTGELFF
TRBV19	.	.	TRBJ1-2	TGTGCCAGTACGGGTGCGTGGGGGGACTATGGCTACACCTTC	CASTGAWGDYGYTF
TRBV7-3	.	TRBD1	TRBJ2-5	TGTGCCAGCAGCTCCGACAGGGGGGAGACCCAGTACTTC	CASSSDRGETQYF
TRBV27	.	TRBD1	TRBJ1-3	TGTGCCAGCAGAGAGGCCGGGACAGCGCTAAACACCATATATTTT	CASREAGTALNTIYF
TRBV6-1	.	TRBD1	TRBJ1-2	TGTGCCAGCAGTGAGGTTCTGACAGGGGTCTATGGCTACACCTTC	CASSEVLTGVYGYTF
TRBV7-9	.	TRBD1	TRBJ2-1	TGTGCCAGCAGCCGCGCCGGGACAGGGGCCCATGAGCAGTTCTTC	CASSRAGTGAHEQFF
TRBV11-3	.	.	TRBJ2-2	TGTGCCAGCAGCTTAGGAGTTGGCCAGGGTAACACCGGGGAGCTGTTTTTT	CASSLGVGQGNTGELFF
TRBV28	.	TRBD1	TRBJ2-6	TGTGCCAGCAGTACCCCGGGACAGGGGTTTAATCTCCAGTCTGGGGCCAACGGCCTGACTTTC	CASSTPGQGFNLQSGANGLTF
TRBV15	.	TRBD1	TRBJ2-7	TGTGCCACCAGCAGAGGGACAGGGAAAGGGTACGAGCAGTACTTC	CATSRGTGKGYEQYF
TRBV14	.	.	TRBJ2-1	TGTGCCAGCAGCCAACGCGGGGTACTCTGGAATGAGCAGTTCTTC	CASSQRGVLWNEQFF
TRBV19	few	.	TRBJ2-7	TGTGCCAGTAGTATAAACGGCTACGAGCAGTACTTC	CASSINGYEQYF
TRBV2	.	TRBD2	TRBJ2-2	TGTGCCAGCAGGCGGGGAGGGGCCATGAACACCGGGGAGCTGTTTTTT	CASRRGGAMNTGELFF
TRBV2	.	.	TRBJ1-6	TGTGCCAGCATCCGGACAAGGAGCGTTTCACCCCTCCACTTT	CASIRTRSVSPLHF
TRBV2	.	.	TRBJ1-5	TGTGCCAGCAGTGCGGGTTGGAGGGATCAGCCCCAGCATTTT	CASSAGWRDQPQHF
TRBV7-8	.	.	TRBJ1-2	TGTGCCAGCAGCTCCACGGGACTGAACTATGGCTACACCTTC	CASSSTGLNYGYTF
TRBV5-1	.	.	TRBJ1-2	TGCGCCAGCAGCTTTGGGATTCAGGGGAACTATGGCTACACCTTC	CASSFGIQGNYGYTF
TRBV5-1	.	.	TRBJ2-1	TGCGCCAGCAGCTGGGGGGAAAGACAGGGTAGGGAAGAGCAGTTCTTC	CASSWGERQGREEQFF
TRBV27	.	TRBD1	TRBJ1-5	TGTGCCAGCTCACAATGGCAGGGGGGCCAGCCCCAGCATTTT	CASSQWQGGQPQHF
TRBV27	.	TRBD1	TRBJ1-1	TGTGCCAGCAGTTCGGGGACAGGGGAAACTGAAGCTTTCTTT	CASSSGTGETEAFF
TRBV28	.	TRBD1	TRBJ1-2	TGTGCCAGCAGGTCCTCGGGACAGGGGGCGGACACCTTC	CASRSSGQGADTF
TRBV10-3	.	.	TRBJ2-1	TGTGCCATCAGTGAGTCTGGCGGAATTAACAATGAGCAGTTCTTC	CAISESGGINNEQFF
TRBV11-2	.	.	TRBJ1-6	TGTGCCAGCAGCTTCGCCGGGGGGCCCACCTATAATTCACCCCTCCACTTT	CASSFAGGPTYNSPLHF
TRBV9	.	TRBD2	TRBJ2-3	TGTGCCAGTGGGAGGGAACACACAGATACGCAGTATTTT	CASGREHTDTQYF
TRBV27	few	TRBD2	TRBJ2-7	TGTGCCAGCAGTTTAGCGGGAGTAGAGTACGAGCAGTACTTC	CASSLAGVEYEQYF
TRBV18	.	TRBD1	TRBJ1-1	TGTGCCAGCTCGAGGACAGGGGGCTATGAAGCTTTCTTT	CASSRTGGYEAFF
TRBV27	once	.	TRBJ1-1	TGTGCCAGCGGGTTAGCTGGGAACACTGAAGCTTTCTTT	CASGLAGNTEAFF
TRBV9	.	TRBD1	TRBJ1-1	TGTGCCAGCAGCCCGAGACAGGGGGTTATGAACACTGAAGCTTTCTTT	CASSPRQGVMNTEAFF
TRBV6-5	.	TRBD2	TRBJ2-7	TGTGCCAGCAGTTACTCTAGCGGGAGGGGCTCCTACGAGCAGTACTTC	CASSYSSGRGSYEQYF
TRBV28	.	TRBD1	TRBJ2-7	TGTGCCAGCAGGCGAGGACAGGGCTACGAGCAGTACTTC	CASRRGQGYEQYF
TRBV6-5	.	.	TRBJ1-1	TGTGCCAGCAGCCCCACGGGGGGCAGAAACACTGAAGCTTTCTTT	CASSPTGGRNTEAFF
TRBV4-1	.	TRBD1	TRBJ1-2	TGCGCCAGCAGCCAAGATGGCAGGGGGTGGTATGGCTACACCTTC	CASSQDGRGWYGYTF
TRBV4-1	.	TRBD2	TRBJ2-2	TGCGCCAGCAGCCAAGATAGGGCGGGGGGATACACCGGGGAGCTGTTTTTT	CASSQDRAGGYTGELFF
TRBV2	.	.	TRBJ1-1	TGTGCCAGCAGCCGGACAGAGAACACTGAAGCTTTCTTT	CASSRTENTEAFF
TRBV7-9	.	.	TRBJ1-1	TGTGCCAGCAGGACGACAACGAACACTGAAGCTTTCTTT	CASRTTTNTEAFF
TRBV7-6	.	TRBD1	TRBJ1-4	TGTGCCAGCAGCCCCCGACAGGGGCTCGATGAAAAACTGTTTTTT	CASSPRQGLDEKLFF
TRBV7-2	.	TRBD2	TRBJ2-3	TGTGCCAGCAGCCGTCTAGCGGGAGGGATCACAGATACGCAGTATTTT	CASSRLAGGITDTQYF
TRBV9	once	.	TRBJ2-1	TGTGCCAGCAGCCCGCACCACCGGGGTTCCTACAATGAGCAGTTCTTC	CASSPHHRGSYNEQFF
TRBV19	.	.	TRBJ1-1	TGTGCCAGTAGTATGTTTGGGCGGACACCGAACACTGAAGCTTTCTTT	CASSMFGRTPNTEAFF